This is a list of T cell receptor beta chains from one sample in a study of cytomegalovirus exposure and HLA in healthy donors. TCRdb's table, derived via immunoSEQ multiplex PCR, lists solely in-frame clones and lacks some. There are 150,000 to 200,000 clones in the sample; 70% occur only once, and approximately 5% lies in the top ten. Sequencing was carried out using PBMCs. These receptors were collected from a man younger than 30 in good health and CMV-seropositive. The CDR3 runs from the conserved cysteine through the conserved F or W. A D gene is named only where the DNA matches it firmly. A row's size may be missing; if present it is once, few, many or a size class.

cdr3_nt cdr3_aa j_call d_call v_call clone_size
TGTGCCAGTAGTATTATATCGGGGACTAATGAAAAACTGTTTTTT CASSIISGTNEKLFF TRBJ1-4 NA TRBV19 NA
TGTGCCAGCAGTTTAGGGGGGAGGAAAGGAAACACCATATATTTT CASSLGGRKGNTIYF TRBJ1-3 NA TRBV28 once
TGTGCTAGCAGCTTAGCCGGGTTCGGAGAGACCCAGTACTTC CASSLAGFGETQYF TRBJ2-5 NA TRBV7-7 NA
TGCGCCAGCAGCTCCTCCGGGACAGGGTGGTCCGGGGCTGAAGCTTTCTTT CASSSSGTGWSGAEAFF TRBJ1-1 TRBD1 TRBV5-1 few
TGTGCCAGCAGCTTAGGGGGGGGGCAGAAAGAGACCCAGTACTTC CASSLGGGQKETQYF TRBJ2-5 NA TRBV11-3 NA
TGCGCCAGCAGTCCTACAGGGTGGGTTGAAAAACTGTTTTTT CASSPTGWVEKLFF TRBJ1-4 NA TRBV4-1 NA
TGTGCCAGCAGCTTAGTGTATGCAGGTCACACAGATACGCAGTATTTT CASSLVYAGHTDTQYF TRBJ2-3 NA TRBV11-2 NA
TGCGCCAGCAGCCAAGAAGGGGATTCACCCCTCCACTTT CASSQEGDSPLHF TRBJ1-6 NA TRBV4-1 NA
TGTGCCAGCAGCTTAAGGGGTGAGGTGGGCTACACCTTC CASSLRGEVGYTF TRBJ1-2 NA TRBV7-2 NA
TGTGCCAGCAGCTTACGGCAGGGTAATATGGGTTATGGCTACACCTTC CASSLRQGNMGYGYTF TRBJ1-2 NA TRBV7-2 NA
TGTGCCAGCAGCTTAGATGGGACAGGGGGAAACACCATATATTTT CASSLDGTGGNTIYF TRBJ1-3 TRBD1 TRBV7-6 NA
TGCGCCAGCAGCCAAGGGATATCAGGGATCTCTCAGCCCCAGCATTTT CASSQGISGISQPQHF TRBJ1-5 NA TRBV4-1 NA
TGTGCCAGCAGTTTCGCCCCGGGGGGCTACACCTTC CASSFAPGGYTF TRBJ1-2 NA TRBV28 NA
TGTGCCAGCACTGAGGGGACTAGCGGGATCAATGAGCAGTTCTTC CASTEGTSGINEQFF TRBJ2-1 TRBD2 TRBV2 NA
TGTGCCAGCAGCGTAGCTTTAGGGACAGGGGGCACCGGGGAGCTGTTTTTT CASSVALGTGGTGELFF TRBJ2-2 TRBD1 TRBV9 few
TGTGCCACCCTAGGCGAGAGCTCCTATAATTCACCCCTCCACTTT CATLGESSYNSPLHF TRBJ1-6 NA TRBV2 few
TGTGCCAGTAGCCGGACAGTCAATCAGCCCCAGCATTTT CASSRTVNQPQHF TRBJ1-5 NA TRBV19 NA
TGTGCCAGCAGTTACTCAGGTGTAAGGGGGCGCGGGGGCTACACCTTC CASSYSGVRGRGGYTF TRBJ1-2 TRBD1 TRBV6-5 NA
TGCGCCAGCAGCCAATCCACAGGGGTATTAGAGACCCAGTACTTC CASSQSTGVLETQYF TRBJ2-5 TRBD1 TRBV4-1 few
TGCGCCAGCAGCGCCGAGGGGGAGACGATTAATGGCTACACCTTC CASSAEGETINGYTF TRBJ1-2 NA TRBV5-1 NA
TGTGCCAGCAGTTTATGGGGACAGGGGGCTAGGGATGAGCAGTTCTTC CASSLWGQGARDEQFF TRBJ2-1 TRBD1 TRBV28 few
TGTGCCAGCAGCTTAGTTACAGGAAACAGCAACTCTGGGGCCAACGTCCTGACTTTC CASSLVTGNSNSGANVLTF TRBJ2-6 NA TRBV7-9 NA
TGTGCCAGCAGCTGGCTAAAACAGGGATCTGGAAACACCATATATTTT CASSWLKQGSGNTIYF TRBJ1-3 NA TRBV7-9 once
TGCGCCAGCAGCTTGGTGGGTTCGGGGGATGAAGCTTTCTTT CASSLVGSGDEAFF TRBJ1-1 NA TRBV5-1 few
TGTGCTAGTGGTTTGGGAGCCCCGGGGACAGGGCGTGAGACCCAGTACTTC CASGLGAPGTGRETQYF TRBJ2-5 TRBD1 TRBV12-5 NA
TGTGCCACCAGCGAGACCCCCCGGGGTTCCTACAATGAGCAGTTCTTC CATSETPRGSYNEQFF TRBJ2-1 NA TRBV15 NA
TGTGCCACCGAGTACGGGGGCTATGGCTACACCTTC CATEYGGYGYTF TRBJ1-2 NA TRBV28 once
TGTGCCAGCAGCTTGGAGGGGGACATGCCCAATGAGCAGTTCTTC CASSLEGDMPNEQFF TRBJ2-1 NA TRBV5-8 NA
TGTGCCAGCAGTCTCGGGACTACTATAGAGACCCAGTACTTC CASSLGTTIETQYF TRBJ2-5 TRBD2 TRBV28 NA
TGTGCCAGCAGCATGACAGGGGTTGGAGAAAAACTGTTTTTT CASSMTGVGEKLFF TRBJ1-4 TRBD1 TRBV6-5 NA
TGTGCCAGCAGTGAGGGGGGCGGGGGGTACACAGATACGCAGTATTTT CASSEGGGGYTDTQYF TRBJ2-3 TRBD2 TRBV6-1 NA
TGCGCCAGCAGCCAAGATCTGAGTGGTAGGAGTCAGCCCCAGCATTTT CASSQDLSGRSQPQHF TRBJ1-5 NA TRBV4-1 NA
TGTGCCAGCAGGGGTGGAGCGGGGGTCCAAGAGACCCAGTACTTC CASRGGAGVQETQYF TRBJ2-5 TRBD2 TRBV5-4 NA
TGCAGCGTTGGGTTTAGGTCGGACAGCTACACTGAAGCTTTCTTT CSVGFRSDSYTEAFF TRBJ1-1 NA TRBV29-1 NA
TGTGCCACCAGCAGAGATATGGGACAGCCCAATCAGCCCCAGCATTTT CATSRDMGQPNQPQHF TRBJ1-5 TRBD1 TRBV15 NA
TGCGCCAGCAGCTTGTCGGGACAGCTCCAAGAGACCCAGTACTTC CASSLSGQLQETQYF TRBJ2-5 TRBD1 TRBV5-1 few
TGTGCCAGCAGTATGGTTACTTGGACTGAATTCTTGGAGGAGACCCAGTACTTC CASSMVTWTEFLEETQYF TRBJ2-5 NA TRBV28 few
TGTGCCAGCAGCGCTTCCAGAAATGAAAAACTGTTTTTT CASSASRNEKLFF TRBJ1-4 NA TRBV5-4 NA
TGTGCCAGCAGCGTAGTGACAGGGGGCGGTGGCTACACCTTC CASSVVTGGGGYTF TRBJ1-2 TRBD1 TRBV9 NA
TGTGCCAGCAGCATGGACAGGCTAAAGAACACTGAAGCTTTCTTT CASSMDRLKNTEAFF TRBJ1-1 TRBD1 TRBV6-5 NA
TGTGCCAGCAGTGAATTTATAGGGGACAGGGCGATCACAGATACGCAGTATTTT CASSEFIGDRAITDTQYF TRBJ2-3 TRBD1 TRBV2 many
TGTGCCAGCAGCTTAATATCGGGTGTAGGAAACACCATATATTTT CASSLISGVGNTIYF TRBJ1-3 NA TRBV11-2 NA